The clone carrying this T cell receptor beta chain has a handful of counts. The data originate from a study of blood T cell repertoires in COVID-19. Study information: Nucleic acid was either cDNA or gDNA, and it came from T cells, B-cell-depleted T cells, or PBMCs.

Under the authors' procedure: Reference gene primer amplification in the assay estimated nucleated cell counts. Using immunoSEQ multiplex PCR, the repertoire was profiled, and TCRdb retains in-frame clones only, with some absent. V, J and clone size derive from that table, while D and trimming were established from the DNA sequence. The repertoire holds fewer than 500,000 clones, with more than 75% as singletons. The junction had 6 bases not matched to a gene; V was cut back by 0 bases and J by 4 bases. The CDR3 consists of 16 residues. Looked up from germline, CDR1 is KGHSH and CDR2 is LQKENI. This clonotype originated in a woman under 40 with acute COVID-19. Sample: PBMCs or T cells enriched from blood (not recorded which). The chain combines TRBV18 with TRBJ1-1, with 9 bases aligning to TRBD1. Here the CDR3 reads CASSPPGQGLATEAFF. The CDR3 DNA follows: TGTGCCAGCTCACCACCGGGACAGGGCTTGGCCACTGAAGCTTTCTTT.